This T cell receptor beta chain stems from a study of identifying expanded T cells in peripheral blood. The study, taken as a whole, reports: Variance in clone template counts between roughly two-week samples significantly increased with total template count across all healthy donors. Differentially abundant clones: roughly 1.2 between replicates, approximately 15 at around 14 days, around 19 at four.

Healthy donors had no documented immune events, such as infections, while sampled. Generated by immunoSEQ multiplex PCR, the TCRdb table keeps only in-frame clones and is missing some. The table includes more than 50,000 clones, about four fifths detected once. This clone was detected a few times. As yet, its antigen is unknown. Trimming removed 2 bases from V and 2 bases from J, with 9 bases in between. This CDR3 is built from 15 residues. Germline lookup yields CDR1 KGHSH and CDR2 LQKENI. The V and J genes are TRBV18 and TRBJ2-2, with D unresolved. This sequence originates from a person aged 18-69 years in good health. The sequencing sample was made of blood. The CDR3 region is CASSPTDSNTGELFF. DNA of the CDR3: TGTGCCAGCTCACCAACTGATTCTAACACCGGGGAGCTGTTTTTT.